This T cell receptor beta chain was sequenced for a study of T cell responses to AZD1222 COVID-19 vaccine. General study points: When two AZD1222 doses had been given, Spike-specific TCR breadth and depth rose. Donors were largely white British and mainly female; clonal diversity was possibly underestimated.

With 2 bases removed from V and 2 bases from J, the gap between germline ends came to 7 bases. Looked up from germline, CDR1 is ENHRY and CDR2 is SYGVKD. CDR3 length: 13 amino acids. Both about-4-week and about-12-week second-dose recipients were combined. TCRdb's copy holds only in-frame clones and misses some; the assay was immunoSEQ multiplex PCR. The sample holds more than 150,000 clones, more than 85% seen once. In regard to this clone: Its antigen is as yet unknown.

The origin of this receptor is an adult who received the AZD1222 COVID-19 vaccine. The chain is built from TRBV10-3 and TRBJ2-7; no clear D gene. The input for sequencing was peripheral blood, taken 28 days after the second AZD1222 dose. The CDR3, as DNA: TGTGCCATCAGTGAGGGGGTCCCCTACGAGCAGTACTTC. Amino acid sequence: CAISEGVPYEQYF.